The 17 T cell receptor beta chains given below trace back to one sample, sequenced in a study of human T cells and chemical hapten exposure. TCRdb ran MiXCR on the RACE reads and lists one entry per CDR3 protein. This repertoire shows some 150,000 distinct CDR3 sequences, 10% to 15% found once; its top ten account for about 1.3%. Described time point: patch test 2, 6 weeks after DPC sensitization. Documented treatment: therapeutic diphenylcyclopropenone sensitization with weekly scalp DPC. This sample comprised whole blood, obtained in connection with sensitization to the hapten diphenylcyclopropenone (DPC). All receptors derive from a woman aged 50 to 65 with alopecia areata. Some clones in this sample may be carry-over from other donors' samples.

V usage is TRBV19 and J usage is TRBJ1-5; the match to TRBD1 covers 8 bases. J was trimmed by 11 bases and V by 3 bases; bases with no gene match: 9. The CDR3 spans 14 residues. Germline CDR1 reads LNHDA; CDR2 reads SQIVND (reference sequence). CDR3 bases: TGTGCCAGTAGTATTTCCGGACAGGGAGGAACCCAGCATTTT. It translates to CASSISGQGGTQHF.

In its sample, this clonotype was seen a few times. V gene TRBV5-1 combines with J gene TRBJ2-2; 8 nucleotides agree with TRBD1. There are 15 residues in the CDR3. The germline V gene has CDR1 SGHRS and CDR2 YFSETQ. The junction had 8 bases not matched to a gene; V was cut back by 4 bases and J by 6 bases. For the CDR3, the DNA is TGCGCCAGCAGCACTCACCCACAGGGGGCCGGGGAGCTGTTTTTT. Protein: CASSTHPQGAGELFF.

Ten or more counts support this clonotype. The J gene is TRBJ2-2, the V gene TRBV3-1; either TRBD1 or TRBD2 may supply D (6 bases each). This CDR3 is 16 amino acids long. Looked up from germline, CDR1 is LGHDT and CDR2 is YNNKEL (reference sequence). V lost 4 bases, J lost 0 bases, and 12 bases lay in between. As DNA, the CDR3 is TGTGCCAGCAGCCCCGGGGGCGGGGCGAACACCGGGGAGCTGTTTTTT. Amino acid sequence: CASSPGGGANTGELFF.

This clonotype was detected many times. J is TRBJ2-7 and V is TRBV20-1; D is perhaps TRBD1 or TRBD2 (5 bases each). Germline loops: CDR1 DFQATT, CDR2 SNEGSKA (reference sequence). This CDR3 is 13 amino acids long. Trimming stripped 6 bases from V and 6 bases from J, with 18 bases between. The CDR3 DNA follows: TGCAGTGCCCCGGGGCCCGCTGCGTCCGAGCAGTACTTC. This encodes CSAPGPAASEQYF.

This clonotype has a count of ten or more. The chain links TRBV5-1 to TRBJ2-1; perhaps TRBD2 as D (6 bases). V lost 2 bases and J lost 6, with 9 bases in between. The germline V gene has CDR1 SGHRS and CDR2 YFSETQ. The CDR3 consists of 13 residues. This CDR3 reads CASSFERANEQFF. The CDR3 DNA is TGCGCCAGCAGCTTCGAGCGGGCCAATGAGCAGTTCTTC.

This chain connects TRBV7-3 to TRBJ2-5; 8 bases line up with TRBD2. Germline V gene lookup returns CDR1 SGHTA and CDR2 FQGTGA. With V trimmed by 0 bases and J by 2 bases, 2 bases remained unmatched. CDR3 size: 15 residues. The CDR3 spells CASSLTSGVQETQYF. The DNA for the CDR3 is TGTGCCAGCAGCTTAACTAGCGGGGTACAAGAGACCCAGTACTTC.

This clonotype was detected only a few times. The J gene is TRBJ2-7, the V gene TRBV7-2, with D maybe TRBD2 (6 bases). The CDR3 has 12 amino acids. Germline V CDR1 and CDR2: SGHTA, FQGNSA. V shed 5 bases and J shed 4 bases, with 9 bases lying between them. In DNA form, the CDR3 reads TGTGCCAGCAGCGTCGGACTATACGAGCAGTACTTC. The encoded protein is CASSVGLYEQYF.

This clonotype was observed at least ten times. This sequence joins TRBV6-2 or TRBV6-3 and TRBJ2-3, with 7 bases fitting TRBD2. Germline CDR1 and CDR2: MNHEY and SVGEGT. The CDR3 has 18 amino acids. J lost 1 base, V lost 4 bases, and 14 bases had no gene match. The CDR3 region is CASSSGLAATYGTDTQYF. CDR3 DNA: TGTGCCAGCAGTTCTGGGCTAGCGGCGACCTATGGCACAGATACGCAGTATTTT.

This rearrangement joins TRBV7-2 to TRBJ2-3, with D unresolved. The CDR3 spans 12 residues. Germline V gene data show CDR1 as SGHTA and CDR2 as FQGNSA. V gave up 5 bases and J gave up 8 bases, with 11 bases separating them. DNA for the CDR3: TGTGCCAGCAGCCCCGGACGACGTACGCAGTATTTT. It codes for CASSPGRRTQYF.

V is TRBV24-1 and J is TRBJ2-5, with D perhaps TRBD2 (5 bases). The germline V gene has CDR1 KGHDR and CDR2 SFDVKD. This CDR3 region has 13 residues. Trimming took off 4 bases at V and 7 bases at J, with 12 bases between the two ends. The CDR3 coding sequence is TGTGCCACCAGTGACTTGGATGAGGGGACCCAGTACTTC. It specifies CATSDLDEGTQYF.

This clonotype was counted at least ten times. This sequence joins TRBV19 and TRBJ2-2, with D unresolved. Per germline, CDR1 LNHDA and CDR2 SQIVND (reference sequence). Trimming stripped 7 bases from V and 4 bases from J, with 16 bases between. The CDR3 has 15 amino acids. CDR3 nucleotides: TGTGCCAGTACCACCCAGGCAGCTGGCACCGGGGAGCTGTTTTTT. This encodes CASTTQAAGTGELFF.

This clonotype was seen ten or more times. The chain recombines TRBV19 with TRBJ1-5; no firm D call. The V end was cut by 7 bases, the J end by 5 bases, with 15 bases between. Germline CDR1 LNHDA, CDR2 SQIVND (reference sequence). The CDR3 has 14 amino acids. CDR3 region: CASTPMRVDQPQHF. CDR3 DNA sequence: TGTGCCAGTACCCCCATGAGGGTAGATCAGCCCCAGCATTTT.

This clonotype was picked up a small number of times. The CDR3 loop is CSARAPSGSTDTQYF. The DNA of the CDR3 is TGCAGTGCTAGGGCTCCTAGCGGGAGCACAGATACGCAGTATTTT. The chain joins TRBV20-1 to TRBJ2-3; 8 bases are a match to TRBD2. This CDR3 is 15 amino acids long. The V gene end was trimmed by 3 bases and the J gene end by 0 bases; junction bases not matched to a gene: 5. Germline assignment: CDR1 DFQATT and CDR2 SNEGSKA (reference sequence).

At least ten counts were recorded for this clonotype. This CDR3 is CSARTGNEKLFF. The CDR3 DNA follows: TGCAGTGCCCGGACCGGTAATGAAAAACTGTTTTTT. The chain joins TRBV20-1 to TRBJ1-4, with unresolved D. The germline V gene encodes CDR1 DFQATT and CDR2 SNEGSKA (reference sequence). With 6 bases removed from V and 4 bases from J, the gap between germline ends came to 9 bases. CDR3 length equals 12 residues.

V gene TRBV6-2 or TRBV6-3 combines with J gene TRBJ1-5; D remains ambiguous. The CDR3 spans 15 residues. Germline loops: CDR1 MNHEY, CDR2 SVGEGT. V was pared by 0 bases and J by 3 bases, with 9 bases between. For the CDR3, the DNA is TGTGCCAGCAGTTACTCGGGCAGCAACAATCAGCCCCAGCATTTT. Its translation is CASSYSGSNNQPQHF.

This clonotype has a single count. A much larger clone differs by one base, so this may be a read error. The conserved phenylalanine or tryptophan is not found at the CDR3 terminus, so this likely reflects a read error. The DNA is left out, because the CDR3 cannot be placed on it with certainty; the CDR3 is given as TCRdb lists it. The V and J genes are TRBV21-1 and TRBJ2-4; the table's D call of TRBD2 was not tested on the DNA. TRBV21-1 is a recognized pseudogene. The CDR3 totals 14 residues, both ends included. CDR3 amino acids: CASTVAGGGNIQYI.

This chain joins TRBV7-3 and TRBJ2-7; D assignment may be TRBD1 or TRBD2 (5 bases each). This CDR3 contains 15 residues. Germline V gives CDR1 SGHTA, CDR2 FQGTGA. V lost 5 bases and J 5 bases, leaving 19 bases between the germline ends. For the CDR3, the DNA is TGTGCCAGCAGCACAGTTGGGGGTGGTCGCAACGAGCAGTACTTC. Translated: CASSTVGGGRNEQYF. Variable domain in full (rest from reference TRBV7-3 and TRBJ2-7): GAGVSQTPSNKVTEKGKYVELRCDPISGHTALYWYRQSLGQGPEFLIYFQGTGAADDSGLPNDRFFAVRPEGSVSTLKIQRTERGDSAVYLCASSTVGGGRNEQYFGPGTRLTVT.